The T cell receptor beta chain described here comes from a study of T cell responses to AZD1222 COVID-19 vaccine (dated by TCRdb to about 2021). About the full investigation: AZD1222 recipients whose second dose came at about 4 weeks and those whose second dose came at about 12 weeks were combined into one group, since spike-specific TCR depth and breadth did not differ between the two schedules. A total of around 240 trial participants underwent TCR sequencing, of whom nearly 210 received two doses of AZD1222 and around 25 received two doses of the MenACWY control vaccine. Trial participants were enrolled into age subgroups of 18-55, 56-69 and 70-plus years, which contained about 150, 27 and 61 TCR-sequenced participants, respectively. Overall study outcomes, separate from this receptor: Most participants were white British and females outnumbered males, and the authors suggested that clonal diversity may have been underestimated. Conclusions about previously exposed vaccinees were limited because only six or seven AZD1222 recipients were SARS-CoV-2 seropositive at baseline. The vaccine-associated CD4 TCRs covered the entire spike protein, and the dominant responses fell in regions 160-218 and 743-854. Reportedly, almost half of the unique spike-specific TCRs recognized epitopes lying outside the regions that are mutated in the B.1.351 and B.1.1.7 variants. Because no day 14 peak-response samples were available, repertoires were characterized only after the peak T cell response. A significant rise in spike-specific TCR breadth and depth was observed after two AZD1222 doses relative to day 0 and relative to MenACWY recipients. The 56-69-year group was small, and its depth increase did not reach significance, likely because of low power.

From its cysteine to its phenylalanine, the CDR3 spans 15 amino acids. The kept DNA is CDR3 alone, 45 bases in frame from the first base. The germline V gene (reference sequence) yields MNHEY for CDR1 and SMNVEV for CDR2. V and J are truncated by 1 base and 3 bases respectively, leaving an intervening sequence of 10 bases. The intended sense of this specimen's time point label: baseline before first vaccination. Vaccinee samples came from UK trials COV001 and COV002, including a single-blind randomized controlled phase 2/3 trial of AZD1222 (ChAdOx1 nCoV-19) in healthy adults. For TCRbeta chain sequencing, PBMC samples were collected from trial participants at day 0 and at day 28 after the second dose. The CDR3 regions of human TCRbeta chains were subjected to immunosequencing. In the source study's methods: Repertoire TCRs were matched against a reference library of SARS-CoV-2-specific TCRs generated with the MIRA antigen-specificity platform. Breadth was defined as the fraction of unique TCRs that were SARS-CoV-2-associated, and depth was defined as the fraction of total T cells that were SARS-CoV-2-associated. Each spike-specific TCR was assigned to its reactive spike region and to a CD4 or CD8 class using the MIRA data. Log10-transformed breadth and depth values were compared by one-way ANOVA with Sidak's multiple comparisons tests. Entries here come from immuneACCESS through TCRdb and include only in-frame sequences with V and J called. Some clones fail to appear in such tables; in the studies checked, an unresolved V gene covers under half of the shortfall, and the cause of the remainder is unknown. V and J calls and clone size come straight from that table; D and trimming were deduced from the DNA. For this sample there are around 110,000 clones; 85% to 95% appear just once. The ten largest clones add up to over 2.5% of the sample.

To note about this clone: What antigen it recognizes has not been identified. No per-base quality is available; no much larger clone lies one base away.

The sequence derives from an adult in good health. Material: peripheral blood, obtained on day 0 of AZD1222 vaccination. Rearrangement joined TRBV27 to TRBJ1-5; TRBD1 is possibly the D segment (5 matching bases). The base sequence is TGTGCCAGCAGTTTATTTAGGGGCCTCAATCAGCCCCAGCATTTT. Its protein reads: CASSLFRGLNQPQHF.